What follows describes a single T cell receptor (beta chain). With 8 bases removed from V and 5 bases from J, the gap between germline ends came to 7 bases. The CDR3 runs 10 residues. Germline V gene sequence: CDR1 SNHLY, CDR2 FYNNEI. The data were produced by immunoSEQ multiplex PCR, yet TCRdb's version contains in-frame clones alone and is incomplete. The sample has about 97,000 clones; roughly 90% are singletons. These data are taken from a study of OX40 agonist ivuxolimab in advanced cancers. Source: CD4+ or CD8+ T cells sorted from blood, taken in a trial of the OX40 agonist ivuxolimab. This TCR was recovered from an adult with an advanced solid tumor such as melanoma, head and neck, liver or kidney cancer. The J gene is TRBJ2-7, the V gene TRBV2; no reliable D call. The CDR3 spells CASSMNEQYF. The DNA of the CDR3 is TGTGCCAGCTCGATGAACGAGCAGTACTTC.